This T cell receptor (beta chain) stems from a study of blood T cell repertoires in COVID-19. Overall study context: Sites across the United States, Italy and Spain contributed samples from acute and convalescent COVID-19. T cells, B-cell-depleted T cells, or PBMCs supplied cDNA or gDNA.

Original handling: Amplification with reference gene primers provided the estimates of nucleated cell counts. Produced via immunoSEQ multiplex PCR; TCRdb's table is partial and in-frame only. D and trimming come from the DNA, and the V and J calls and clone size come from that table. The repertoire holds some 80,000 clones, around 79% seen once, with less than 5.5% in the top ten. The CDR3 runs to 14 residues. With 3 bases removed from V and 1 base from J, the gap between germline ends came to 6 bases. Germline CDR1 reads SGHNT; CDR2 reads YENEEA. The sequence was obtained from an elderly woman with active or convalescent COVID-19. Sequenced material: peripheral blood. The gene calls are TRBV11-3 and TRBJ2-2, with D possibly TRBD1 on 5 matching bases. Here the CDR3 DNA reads TGTGCCAGCAGCTTTAGGGGGAACACCGGGGAGCTGTTTTTT. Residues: CASSFRGNTGELFF.